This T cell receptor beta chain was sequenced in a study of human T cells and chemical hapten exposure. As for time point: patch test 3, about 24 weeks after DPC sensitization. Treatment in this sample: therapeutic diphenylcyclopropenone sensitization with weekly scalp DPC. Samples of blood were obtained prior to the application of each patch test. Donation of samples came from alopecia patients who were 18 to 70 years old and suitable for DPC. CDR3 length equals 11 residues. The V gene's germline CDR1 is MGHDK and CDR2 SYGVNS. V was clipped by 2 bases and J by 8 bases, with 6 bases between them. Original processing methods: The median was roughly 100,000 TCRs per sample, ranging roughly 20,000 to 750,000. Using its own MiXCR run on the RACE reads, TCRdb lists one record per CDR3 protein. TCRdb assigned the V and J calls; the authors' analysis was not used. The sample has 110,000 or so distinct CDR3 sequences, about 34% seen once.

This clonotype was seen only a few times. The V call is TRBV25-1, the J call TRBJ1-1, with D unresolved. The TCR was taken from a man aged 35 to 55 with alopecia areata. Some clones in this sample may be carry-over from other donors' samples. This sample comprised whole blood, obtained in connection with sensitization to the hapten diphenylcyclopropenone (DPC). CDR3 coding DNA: TGTGCCAGCAGTGAAGGGTCGGAAGCTTTCTTT. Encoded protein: CASSEGSEAFF.